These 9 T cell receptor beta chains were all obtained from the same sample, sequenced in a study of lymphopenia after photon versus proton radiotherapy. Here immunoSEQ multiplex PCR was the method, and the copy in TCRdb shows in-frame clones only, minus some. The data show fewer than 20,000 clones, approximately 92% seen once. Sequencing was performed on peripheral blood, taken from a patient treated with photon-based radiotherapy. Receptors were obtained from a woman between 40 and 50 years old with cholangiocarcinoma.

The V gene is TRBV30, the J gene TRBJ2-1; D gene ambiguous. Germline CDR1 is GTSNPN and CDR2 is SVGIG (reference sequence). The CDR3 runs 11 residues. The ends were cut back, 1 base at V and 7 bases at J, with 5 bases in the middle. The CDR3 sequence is CAWSGGNEQFF. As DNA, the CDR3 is TGTGCCTGGAGTGGTGGGAATGAGCAGTTCTTC. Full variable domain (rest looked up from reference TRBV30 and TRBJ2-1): SQTIHQWPATLVQPVGSPLSLECTVEGTSNPNLYWYRQAAGRGLQLLFYSVGIGQISSEVPQNLSASRPQDRQFILSSKKLLLSDSGFYLCAWSGGNEQFFGPGTRLTVL.

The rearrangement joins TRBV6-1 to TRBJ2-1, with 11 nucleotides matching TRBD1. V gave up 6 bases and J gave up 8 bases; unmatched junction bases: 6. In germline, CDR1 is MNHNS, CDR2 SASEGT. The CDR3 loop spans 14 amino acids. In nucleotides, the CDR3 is TGTGCCAGCAGCCCGGGACAGGGGGGATATGAGCAGTTCTTC. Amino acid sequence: CASSPGQGGYEQFF.

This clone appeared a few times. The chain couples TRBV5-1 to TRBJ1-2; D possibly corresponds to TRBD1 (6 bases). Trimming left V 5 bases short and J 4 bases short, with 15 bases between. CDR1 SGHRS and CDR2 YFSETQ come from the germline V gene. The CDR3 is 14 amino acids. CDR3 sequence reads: CASSLGQSSYGYTF. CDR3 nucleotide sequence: TGCGCCAGCAGTCTTGGACAGTCTTCCTATGGCTACACCTTC.

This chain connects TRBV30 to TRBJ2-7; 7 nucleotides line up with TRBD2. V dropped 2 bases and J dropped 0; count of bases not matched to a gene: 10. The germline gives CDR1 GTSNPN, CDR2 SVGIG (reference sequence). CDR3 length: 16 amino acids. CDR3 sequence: CAWSSYGLENSYEQYF. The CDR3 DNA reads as TGTGCCTGGAGTTCATACGGACTAGAAAACTCCTACGAGCAGTACTTC. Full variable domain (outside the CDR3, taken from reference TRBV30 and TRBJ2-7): SQTIHQWPATLVQPVGSPLSLECTVEGTSNPNLYWYRQAAGRGLQLLFYSVGIGQISSEVPQNLSASRPQDRQFILSSKKLLLSDSGFYLCAWSSYGLENSYEQYFGPGTRLTVT.

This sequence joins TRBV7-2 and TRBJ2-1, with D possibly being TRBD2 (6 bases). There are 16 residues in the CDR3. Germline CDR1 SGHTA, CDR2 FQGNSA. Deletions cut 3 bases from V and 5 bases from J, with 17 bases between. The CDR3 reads CASSLERVTTNNEQFF. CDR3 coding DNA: TGTGCCAGCAGCTTGGAGCGGGTCACAACGAACAATGAGCAGTTCTTC.

The chain's CDR3 is CASKLNTEAFF. The CDR3 region has the DNA TGTGCCAGCAAACTGAACACTGAAGCTTTCTTT. This chain joins TRBV28 and TRBJ1-1; D remains ambiguous. Per the germline V gene, CDR1 is MDHEN and CDR2 is SYDVKM. Between the trimmed V and J ends, which lost 7 bases and 0 bases, there was a span of 3 bases. This CDR3 contains 11 residues.

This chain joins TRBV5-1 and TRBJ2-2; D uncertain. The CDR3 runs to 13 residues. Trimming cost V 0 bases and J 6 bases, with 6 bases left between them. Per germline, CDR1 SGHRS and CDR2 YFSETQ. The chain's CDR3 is CASSLGQPGELFF. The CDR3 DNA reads TGCGCCAGCAGCTTGGGTCAGCCCGGGGAGCTGTTTTTT.

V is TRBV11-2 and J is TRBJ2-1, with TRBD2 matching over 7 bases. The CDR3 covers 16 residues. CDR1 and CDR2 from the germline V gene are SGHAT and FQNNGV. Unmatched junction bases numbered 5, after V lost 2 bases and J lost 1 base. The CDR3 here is CASSLIAGYSYNEQFF. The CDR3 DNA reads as TGTGCCAGCAGCTTAATAGCGGGCTATTCCTACAATGAGCAGTTCTTC. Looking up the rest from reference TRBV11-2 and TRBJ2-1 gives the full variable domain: EAGVAQSPRYKIIEKRQSVAFWCNPISGHATLYWYQQILGQGPKLLIQFQNNGVVDDSQLPKDRFSAERLKGVDSTLKIQPAKLEDSAVYLCASSLIAGYSYNEQFFGPGTRLTVL.

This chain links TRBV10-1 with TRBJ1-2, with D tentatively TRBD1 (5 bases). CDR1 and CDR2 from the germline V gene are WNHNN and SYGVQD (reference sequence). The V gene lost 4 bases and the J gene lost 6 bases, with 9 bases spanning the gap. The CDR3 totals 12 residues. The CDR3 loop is CASSGQGDGYTF. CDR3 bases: TGCGCCAGCAGTGGTCAGGGCGATGGCTACACCTTC.